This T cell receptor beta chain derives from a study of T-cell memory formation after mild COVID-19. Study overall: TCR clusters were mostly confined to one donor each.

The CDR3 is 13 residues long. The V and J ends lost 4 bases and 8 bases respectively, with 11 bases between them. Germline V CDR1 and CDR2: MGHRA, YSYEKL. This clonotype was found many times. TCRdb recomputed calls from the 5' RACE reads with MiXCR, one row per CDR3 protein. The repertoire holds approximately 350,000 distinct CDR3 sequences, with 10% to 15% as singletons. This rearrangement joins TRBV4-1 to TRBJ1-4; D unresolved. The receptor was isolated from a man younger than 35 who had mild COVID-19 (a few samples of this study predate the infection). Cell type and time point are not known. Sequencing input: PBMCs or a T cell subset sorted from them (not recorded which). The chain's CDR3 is CASSLVGGEKLFF. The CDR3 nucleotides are TGCGCCAGCAGCCTGGTGGGAGGAGAAAAACTGTTTTTT.